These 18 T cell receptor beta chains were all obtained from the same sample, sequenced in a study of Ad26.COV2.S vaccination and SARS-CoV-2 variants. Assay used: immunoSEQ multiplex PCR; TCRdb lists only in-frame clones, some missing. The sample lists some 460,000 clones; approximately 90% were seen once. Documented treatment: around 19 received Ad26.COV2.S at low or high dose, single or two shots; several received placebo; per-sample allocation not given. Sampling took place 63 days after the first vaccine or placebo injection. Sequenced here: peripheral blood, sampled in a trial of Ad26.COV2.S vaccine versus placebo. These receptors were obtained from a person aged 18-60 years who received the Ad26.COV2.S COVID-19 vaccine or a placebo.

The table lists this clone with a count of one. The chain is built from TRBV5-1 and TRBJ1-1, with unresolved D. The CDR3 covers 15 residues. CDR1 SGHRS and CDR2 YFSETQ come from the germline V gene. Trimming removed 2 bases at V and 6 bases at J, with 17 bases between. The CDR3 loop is CASSLLGASGAEAFF. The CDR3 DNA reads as TGCGCCAGCAGCTTACTGGGAGCGAGTGGGGCTGAAGCTTTCTTT.

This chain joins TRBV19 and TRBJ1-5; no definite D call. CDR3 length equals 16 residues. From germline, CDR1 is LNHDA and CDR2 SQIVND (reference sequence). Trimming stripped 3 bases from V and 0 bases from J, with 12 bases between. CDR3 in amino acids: CASSITGFNSNQPQHF. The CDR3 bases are TGTGCCAGTAGTATTACTGGGTTTAATAGCAATCAGCCCCAGCATTTT. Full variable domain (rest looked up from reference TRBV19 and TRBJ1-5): DGGITQSPKYLFRKEGQNVTLSCEQNLNHDAMYWYRQDPGQGLRLIYYSQIVNDFQKGDIAEGYSVSREKKESFPLTVTSAQKNPTAFYLCASSITGFNSNQPQHFGDGTRLSIL.

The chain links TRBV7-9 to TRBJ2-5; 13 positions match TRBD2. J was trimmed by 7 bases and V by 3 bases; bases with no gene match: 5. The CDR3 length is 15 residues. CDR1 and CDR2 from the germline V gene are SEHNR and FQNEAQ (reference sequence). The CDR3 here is CASSFGLAGDGTQYF. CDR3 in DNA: TGTGCCAGCAGCTTTGGACTAGCGGGGGACGGGACCCAGTACTTC.

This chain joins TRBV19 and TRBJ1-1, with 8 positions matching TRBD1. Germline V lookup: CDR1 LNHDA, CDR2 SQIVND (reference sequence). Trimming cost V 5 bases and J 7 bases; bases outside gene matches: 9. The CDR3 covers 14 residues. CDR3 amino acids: CASSAGTGGDEAFF. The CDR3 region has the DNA TGTGCCAGTAGTGCCGGTACAGGGGGGGATGAAGCTTTCTTT.

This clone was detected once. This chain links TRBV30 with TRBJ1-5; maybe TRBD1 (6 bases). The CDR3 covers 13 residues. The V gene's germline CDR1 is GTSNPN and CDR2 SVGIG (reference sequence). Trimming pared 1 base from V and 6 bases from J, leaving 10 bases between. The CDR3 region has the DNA TGTGCCTGGAGTGCAGGGGCAGGTCAGCCCCAGCATTTT. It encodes CAWSAGAGQPQHF.

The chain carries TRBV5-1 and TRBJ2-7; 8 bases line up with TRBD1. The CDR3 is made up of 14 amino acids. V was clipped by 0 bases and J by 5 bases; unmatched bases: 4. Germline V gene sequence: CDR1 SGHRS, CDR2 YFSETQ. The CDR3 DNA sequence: TGCGCCAGCAGCTTGGGGGACAGGCAGAACGAGCAGTACTTC. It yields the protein CASSLGDRQNEQYF. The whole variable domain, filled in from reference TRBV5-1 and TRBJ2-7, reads KAGVTQTPRYLIKTRGQQVTLSCSPISGHRSVSWYQQTPGQGLQFLFEYFSETQRNKGNFPGRFSGRQFSNSRSEMNVSTLELGDSALYLCASSLGDRQNEQYFGPGTRLTVT.

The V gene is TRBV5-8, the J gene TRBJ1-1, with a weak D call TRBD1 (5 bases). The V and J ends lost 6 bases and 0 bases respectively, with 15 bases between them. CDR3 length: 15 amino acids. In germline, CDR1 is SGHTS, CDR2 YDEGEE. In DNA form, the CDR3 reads TGTGCCAGCAACCGGGACGGCCTAATGAACACTGAAGCTTTCTTT. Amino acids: CASNRDGLMNTEAFF.

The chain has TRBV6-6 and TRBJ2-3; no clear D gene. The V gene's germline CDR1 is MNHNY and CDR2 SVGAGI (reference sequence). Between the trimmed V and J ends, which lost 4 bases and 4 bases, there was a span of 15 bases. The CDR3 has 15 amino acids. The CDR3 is CASSSQVLVADTQYF. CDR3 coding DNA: TGTGCCAGCAGTTCACAAGTTTTAGTCGCAGATACGCAGTATTTT.

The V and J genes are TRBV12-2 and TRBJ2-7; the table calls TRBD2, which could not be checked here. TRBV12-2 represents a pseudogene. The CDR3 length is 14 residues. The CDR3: CASQRGTYNYEQYF. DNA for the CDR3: TGTGCAAGTCAGCGGGGAACTTATAACTACGAGCAGTACTTC.

CDR3 loop: CASSTGQANTEAFF. In nucleotides, the CDR3 is TGTGCCAGCAGCACGGGACAGGCTAACACTGAAGCTTTCTTT. The rearrangement joins TRBV11-2 to TRBJ1-1; 8 nucleotides match TRBD1. Germline values: CDR1 SGHAT, CDR2 FQNNGV. J gave up 2 bases and V 5 bases, and 4 bases lay outside the gene matches. This CDR3 contains 14 residues. The full variable domain, in which reference TRBV11-2 and TRBJ1-1 provide the parts outside the CDR3, is EAGVAQSPRYKIIEKRQSVAFWCNPISGHATLYWYQQILGQGPKLLIQFQNNGVVDDSQLPKDRFSAERLKGVDSTLKIQPAKLEDSAVYLCASSTGQANTEAFFGQGTRLTVV.

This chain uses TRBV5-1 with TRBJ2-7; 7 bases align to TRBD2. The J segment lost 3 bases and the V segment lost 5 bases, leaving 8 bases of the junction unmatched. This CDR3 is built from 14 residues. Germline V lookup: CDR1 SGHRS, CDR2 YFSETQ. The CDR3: CASRAGLADYEQYF. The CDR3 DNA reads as TGCGCCAGCAGAGCGGGTCTAGCGGACTACGAGCAGTACTTC.

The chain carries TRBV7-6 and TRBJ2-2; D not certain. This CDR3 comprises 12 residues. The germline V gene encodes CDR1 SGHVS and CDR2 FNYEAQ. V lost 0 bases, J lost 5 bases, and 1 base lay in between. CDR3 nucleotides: TGTGCCAGCAGCTTAGCTACCGGGGAGCTGTTTTTT. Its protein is CASSLATGELFF.

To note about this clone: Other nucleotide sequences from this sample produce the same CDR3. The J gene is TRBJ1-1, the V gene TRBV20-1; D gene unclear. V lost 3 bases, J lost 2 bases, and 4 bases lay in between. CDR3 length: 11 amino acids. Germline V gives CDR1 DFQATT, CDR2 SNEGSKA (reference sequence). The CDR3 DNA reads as TGCAGTGCTAGGGAAAACACTGAAGCTTTCTTT. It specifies CSARENTEAFF.

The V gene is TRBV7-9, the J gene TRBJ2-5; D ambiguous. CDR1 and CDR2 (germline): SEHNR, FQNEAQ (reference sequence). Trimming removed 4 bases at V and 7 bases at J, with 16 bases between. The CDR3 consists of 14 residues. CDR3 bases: TGTGCCAGCAGCTCCGGGTCGATAAAGGGGACCCAGTACTTC. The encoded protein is CASSSGSIKGTQYF.

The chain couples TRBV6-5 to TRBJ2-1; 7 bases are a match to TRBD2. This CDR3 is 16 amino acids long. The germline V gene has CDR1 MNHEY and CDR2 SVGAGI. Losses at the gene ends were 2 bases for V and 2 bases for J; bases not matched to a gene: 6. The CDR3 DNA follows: TGTGCCAGCAGTTACATCGCGGGAGTTGCCTACAATGAGCAGTTCTTC. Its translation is CASSYIAGVAYNEQFF.

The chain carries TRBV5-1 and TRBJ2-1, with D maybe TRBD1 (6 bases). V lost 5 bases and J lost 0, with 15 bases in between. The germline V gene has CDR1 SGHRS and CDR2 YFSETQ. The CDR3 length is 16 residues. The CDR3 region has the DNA TGCGCCAGCAGGCTCCGGACAGAGAGCTCCTACAATGAGCAGTTCTTC. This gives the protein CASRLRTESSYNEQFF.

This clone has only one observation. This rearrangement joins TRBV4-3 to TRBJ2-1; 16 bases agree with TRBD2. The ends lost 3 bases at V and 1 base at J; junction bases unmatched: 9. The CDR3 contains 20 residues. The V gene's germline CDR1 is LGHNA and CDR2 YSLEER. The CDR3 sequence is CASSQSSGLAGGRSYNEQFF. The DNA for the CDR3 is TGCGCCAGCAGCCAGTCCTCGGGACTAGCGGGGGGGCGGTCCTACAATGAGCAGTTCTTC.

The CDR3 nucleotides are TGTGCCAGCAGTGAGGACCTAGCGGGTTACAATGAGCAGTTCTTC. Encoded protein: CASSEDLAGYNEQFF. The chain combines TRBV6-4 with TRBJ2-1; TRBD2 aligns across 8 bases. Germline CDR1 MRHNA, CDR2 SNTAGT. The ends lost 3 bases at V and 4 bases at J; junction bases unmatched: 5. The CDR3 covers 15 residues.